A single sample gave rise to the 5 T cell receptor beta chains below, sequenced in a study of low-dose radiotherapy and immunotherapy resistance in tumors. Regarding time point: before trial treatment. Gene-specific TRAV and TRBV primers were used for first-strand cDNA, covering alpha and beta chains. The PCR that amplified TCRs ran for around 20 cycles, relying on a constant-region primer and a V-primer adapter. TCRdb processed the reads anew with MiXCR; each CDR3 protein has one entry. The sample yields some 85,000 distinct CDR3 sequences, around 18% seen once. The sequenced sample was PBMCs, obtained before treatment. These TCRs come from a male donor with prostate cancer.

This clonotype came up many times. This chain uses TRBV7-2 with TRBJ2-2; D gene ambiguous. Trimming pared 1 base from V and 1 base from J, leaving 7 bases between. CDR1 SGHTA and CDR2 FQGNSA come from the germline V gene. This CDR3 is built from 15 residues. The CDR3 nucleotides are TGTGCCAGCAGCTTAGACAAGCTGAACACCGGGGAGCTGTTTTTT. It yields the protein CASSLDKLNTGELFF. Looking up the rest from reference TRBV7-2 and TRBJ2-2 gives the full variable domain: GAGVSQSPSNKVTEKGKDVELRCDPISGHTALYWYRQSLGQGLEFLIYFQGNSAPDKSGLPSDRFSAERTGGSVSTLTIQRTQQEDSAVYLCASSLDKLNTGELFFGEGSRLTVL.

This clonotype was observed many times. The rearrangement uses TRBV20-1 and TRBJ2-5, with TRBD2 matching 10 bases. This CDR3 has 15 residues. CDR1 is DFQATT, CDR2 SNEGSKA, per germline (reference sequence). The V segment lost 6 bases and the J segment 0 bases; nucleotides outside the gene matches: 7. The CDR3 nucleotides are TGCAGTGCACTCCCTAGCGGGGGTTACCAAGAGACCCAGTACTTC. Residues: CSALPSGGYQETQYF.

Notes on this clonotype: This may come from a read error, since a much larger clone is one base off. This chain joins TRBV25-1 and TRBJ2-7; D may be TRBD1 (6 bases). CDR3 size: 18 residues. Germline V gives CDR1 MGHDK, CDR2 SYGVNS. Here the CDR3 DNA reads TGTGCCAGCAGTGAATCCCTCCCCAAAGGACAGAGCTCCTACGAGCAGCACTTC. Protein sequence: CASSESLPKGQSSYEQHF.

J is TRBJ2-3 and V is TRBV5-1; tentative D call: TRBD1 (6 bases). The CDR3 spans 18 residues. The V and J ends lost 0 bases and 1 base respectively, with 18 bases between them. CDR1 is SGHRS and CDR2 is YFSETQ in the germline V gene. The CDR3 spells CASSLEGTRRGGTDTQYF. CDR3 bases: TGCGCCAGCAGCTTGGAAGGGACACGCAGAGGTGGCACAGATACGCAGTATTTT.

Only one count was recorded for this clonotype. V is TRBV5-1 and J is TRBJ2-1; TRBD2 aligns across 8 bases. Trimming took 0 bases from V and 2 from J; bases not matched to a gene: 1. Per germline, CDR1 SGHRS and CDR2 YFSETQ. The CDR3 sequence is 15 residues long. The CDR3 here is CASSLAGGAYNEQFF. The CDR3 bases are TGCGCCAGCAGCTTGGCGGGGGGGGCCTACAATGAGCAGTTCTTC.